The sequence of this TCR beta chain was determined in a study of control samples from healthy donors and cancer patients. Measured with immunoSEQ multiplex PCR; TCRdb has only the in-frame clones, and not every one. The sample lists about 150,000 clones, approximately 93% occurring once. Germline CDR1 and CDR2: SGHAT and FQNNGV. The CDR3 covers 15 residues. The ends were cut back, 3 bases at V and 2 bases at J, with 13 bases in the middle. The TCR was taken from a man aged 18 to 29 in good health. The sample consisted of blood. V is TRBV11-2 and J is TRBJ2-5; a weak D match, TRBD1 (5 bases). CDR3 loop: CASSLNQGLQETQYF. The CDR3 DNA reads TGTGCCAGCAGCTTGAACCAGGGATTACAAGAGACCCAGTACTTC.